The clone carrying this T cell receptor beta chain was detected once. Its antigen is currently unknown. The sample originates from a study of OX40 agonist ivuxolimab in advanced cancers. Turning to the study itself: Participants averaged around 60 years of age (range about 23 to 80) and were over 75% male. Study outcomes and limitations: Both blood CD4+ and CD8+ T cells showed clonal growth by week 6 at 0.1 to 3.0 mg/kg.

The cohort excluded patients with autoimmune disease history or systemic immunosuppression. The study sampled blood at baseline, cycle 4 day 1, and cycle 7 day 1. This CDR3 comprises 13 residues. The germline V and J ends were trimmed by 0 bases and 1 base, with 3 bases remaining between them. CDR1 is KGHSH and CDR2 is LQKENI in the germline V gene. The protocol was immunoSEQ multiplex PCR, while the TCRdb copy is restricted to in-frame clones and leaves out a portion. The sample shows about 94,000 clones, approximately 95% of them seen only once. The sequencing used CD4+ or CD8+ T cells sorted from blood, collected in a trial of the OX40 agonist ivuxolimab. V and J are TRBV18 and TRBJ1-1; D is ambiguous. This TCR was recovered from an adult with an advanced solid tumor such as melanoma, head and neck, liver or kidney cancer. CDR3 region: CASSPPGNTEAFF. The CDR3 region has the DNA TGTGCCAGCTCACCACCAGGGAACACTGAAGCTTTCTTT.